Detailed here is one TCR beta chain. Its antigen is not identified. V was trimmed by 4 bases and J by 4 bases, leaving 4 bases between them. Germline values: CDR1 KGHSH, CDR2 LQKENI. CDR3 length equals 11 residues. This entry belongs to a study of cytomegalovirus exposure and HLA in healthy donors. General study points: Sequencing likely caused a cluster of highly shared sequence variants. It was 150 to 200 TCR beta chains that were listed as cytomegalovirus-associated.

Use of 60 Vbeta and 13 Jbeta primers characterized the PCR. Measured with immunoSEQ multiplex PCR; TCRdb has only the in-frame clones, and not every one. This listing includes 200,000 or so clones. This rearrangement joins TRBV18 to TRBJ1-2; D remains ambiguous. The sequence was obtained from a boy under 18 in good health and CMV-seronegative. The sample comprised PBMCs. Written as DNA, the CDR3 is TGTGCCAGCTCACTCCTCTATGGCTACACCTTC. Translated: CASSLLYGYTF.